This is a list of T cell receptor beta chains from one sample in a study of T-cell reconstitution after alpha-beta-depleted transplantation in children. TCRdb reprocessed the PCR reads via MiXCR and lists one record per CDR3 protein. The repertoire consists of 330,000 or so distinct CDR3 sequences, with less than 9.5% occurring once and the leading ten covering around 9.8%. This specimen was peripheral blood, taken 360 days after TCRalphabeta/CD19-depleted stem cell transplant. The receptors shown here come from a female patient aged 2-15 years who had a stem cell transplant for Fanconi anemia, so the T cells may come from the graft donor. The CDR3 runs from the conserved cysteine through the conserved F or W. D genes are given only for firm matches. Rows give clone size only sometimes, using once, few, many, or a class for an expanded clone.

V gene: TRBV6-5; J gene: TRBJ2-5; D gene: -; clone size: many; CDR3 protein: CASSYSSLAETQYF; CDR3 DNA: TGTGCCAGCAGTTACTCGAGTCTAGCGGAGACCCAGTACTTC
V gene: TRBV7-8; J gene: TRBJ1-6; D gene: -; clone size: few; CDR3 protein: CASSQKIKSSYNSPLHF; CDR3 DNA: TGTGCCAGCAGCCAAAAGATAAAGAGCTCCTATAATTCACCCCTCCACTTT
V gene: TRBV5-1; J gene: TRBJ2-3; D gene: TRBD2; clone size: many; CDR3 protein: CASRRLAGAYSTDTQYF; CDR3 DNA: TGCGCCAGCAGAAGACTAGCGGGAGCTTACAGCACAGATACGCAGTATTTT
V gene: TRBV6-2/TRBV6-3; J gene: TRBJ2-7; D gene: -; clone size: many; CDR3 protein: CASSQVPNAINYEQYF; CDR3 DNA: TGTGCCAGCAGCCAGGTCCCGAACGCCATCAACTACGAGCAGTACTTC
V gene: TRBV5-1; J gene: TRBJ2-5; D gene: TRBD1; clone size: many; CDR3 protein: CASSRGTGRRETQYF; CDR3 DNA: TGCGCCAGCAGCAGGGGGACAGGGAGGAGAGAGACCCAGTACTTC
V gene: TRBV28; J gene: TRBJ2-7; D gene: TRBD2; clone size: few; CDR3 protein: CASSFWREVYEQYF; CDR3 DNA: TGTGCCAGCAGTTTTTGGCGGGAGGTCTACGAGCAGTACTTC
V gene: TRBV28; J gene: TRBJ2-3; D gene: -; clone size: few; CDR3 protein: CASRVTVTTDTQYF; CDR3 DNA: TGTGCCAGCAGGGTGACAGTTACCACAGATACGCAGTATTTT
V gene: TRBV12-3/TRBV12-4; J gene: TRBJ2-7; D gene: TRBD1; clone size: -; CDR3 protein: CASSLDRGTGAEQYF; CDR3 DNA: TGTGCCAGCAGTTTAGATAGAGGGACAGGGGCCGAGCAGTACTTC
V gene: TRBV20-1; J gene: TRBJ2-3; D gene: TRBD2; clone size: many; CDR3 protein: CSASTSGIPTDTQYF; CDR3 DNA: TGCAGTGCTAGCACTAGCGGGATACCCACAGATACGCAGTATTTT
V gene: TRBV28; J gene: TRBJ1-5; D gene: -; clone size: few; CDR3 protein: CASSLTRFNQPQHF; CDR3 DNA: TGTGCCAGCAGTTTAACCCGCTTCAATCAGCCCCAGCATTTT
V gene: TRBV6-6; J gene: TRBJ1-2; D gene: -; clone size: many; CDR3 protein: CASRLLGYTF; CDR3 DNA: TGTGCCAGCAGGTTACTTGGCTACACCTTC